The rows below give T cell receptor beta chains drawn from one sample of a study of identical twins. One entry per CDR3 protein results from TCRdb running MiXCR on the 5' RACE reads. The sample carries approximately 890,000 distinct CDR3 sequences, about 12% recorded once. These data were also reused for a study on yellow fever vaccine responses in identical twins.

Specimen: PBMCs. Source of these receptors: a young woman in good health. The CDR3 runs from the conserved cysteine through the conserved F or W.

cdr3_aa	v_call	j_call	cdr3_length
CASSRERSPSSYNEQFF	TRBV28	TRBJ2-1	17
CASATGQGNSPLHF	TRBV12-3/TRBV12-4	TRBJ1-6	14
CASSGTGDEQYF	TRBV5-6	TRBJ2-7	12
CASSSDRPPGQYNEQFF	TRBV25-1	TRBJ2-1	17
CASSHGQGVGELFF	TRBV12-3/TRBV12-4	TRBJ2-2	14
CSAREDFFTYNEQFF	TRBV20-1	TRBJ2-1	15
CASSPGTGSPYSNQPQHF	TRBV19	TRBJ1-5	18
CASSFGSGGFYEQYF	TRBV12-3/TRBV12-4	TRBJ2-7	15
CASRPTSSDTQYF	TRBV3-1	TRBJ2-3	13
CATSRDERSGTDTQYF	TRBV15	TRBJ2-3	16
CASSTPRGAGGEETQYF	TRBV28	TRBJ2-5	17
CATSRDPRSQETQYF	TRBV15	TRBJ2-5	15
CASGWDKTNSPLHF	TRBV6-1	TRBJ1-6	14
CASSEQGGPNQPQHF	TRBV2	TRBJ1-5	15
CASSFVVGSTGISYEQYF	TRBV28	TRBJ2-7	18
CASSPPRGYDMNTEAFF	TRBV7-9	TRBJ1-1	17
CASSLPGTSGRAGEQYF	TRBV2	TRBJ2-7	17
CASSLAERGKLFF	TRBV7-2	TRBJ1-4	13
CSVVPLETQYF	TRBV29-1	TRBJ2-5	11
CASSSGTADGNTIYF	TRBV12-3/TRBV12-4	TRBJ1-3	15
CASSVYSGGRGEQFF	TRBV9	TRBJ2-1	15
CASSTGPYTDTQYF	TRBV7-2	TRBJ2-3	14
CASSPTGNTEAFF	TRBV12-3/TRBV12-4	TRBJ1-1	13
CASSRTDPGQPQHF	TRBV6-5	TRBJ1-5	14
CSAPGPLAGGPWQETQYF	TRBV20-1	TRBJ2-5	18
CASSLFGDSNQPQHF	TRBV28	TRBJ1-5	15
CASSHYSGTSYEQYF	TRBV28	TRBJ2-7	15
CATSRALAVSYNEQFF	TRBV15	TRBJ2-1	16
CASGGLAGVGEQYF	TRBV12-3/TRBV12-4	TRBJ2-7	14
CASSLVRRDYGYTF	TRBV7-9	TRBJ1-2	14
CASSEAGQGAAEAFF	TRBV25-1	TRBJ1-1	15
CASSLELRRTQYF	TRBV5-1	TRBJ2-5	13